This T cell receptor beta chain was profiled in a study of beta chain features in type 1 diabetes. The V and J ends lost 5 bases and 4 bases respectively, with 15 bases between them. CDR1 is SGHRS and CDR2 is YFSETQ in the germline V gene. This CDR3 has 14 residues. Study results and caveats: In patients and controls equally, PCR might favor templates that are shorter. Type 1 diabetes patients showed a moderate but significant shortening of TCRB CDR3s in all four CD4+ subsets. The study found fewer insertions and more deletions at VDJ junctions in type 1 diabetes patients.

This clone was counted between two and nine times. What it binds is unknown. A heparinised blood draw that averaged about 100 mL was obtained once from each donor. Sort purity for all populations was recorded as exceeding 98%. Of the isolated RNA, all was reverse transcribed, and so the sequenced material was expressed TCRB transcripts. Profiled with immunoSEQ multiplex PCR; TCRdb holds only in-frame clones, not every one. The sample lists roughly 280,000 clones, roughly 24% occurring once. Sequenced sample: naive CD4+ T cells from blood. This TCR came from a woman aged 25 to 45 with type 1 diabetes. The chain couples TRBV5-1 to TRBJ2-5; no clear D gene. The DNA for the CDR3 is TGCGCCAGCAGGAAAGCGCCCCTCGGAGAGACCCAGTACTTC. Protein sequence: CASRKAPLGETQYF.